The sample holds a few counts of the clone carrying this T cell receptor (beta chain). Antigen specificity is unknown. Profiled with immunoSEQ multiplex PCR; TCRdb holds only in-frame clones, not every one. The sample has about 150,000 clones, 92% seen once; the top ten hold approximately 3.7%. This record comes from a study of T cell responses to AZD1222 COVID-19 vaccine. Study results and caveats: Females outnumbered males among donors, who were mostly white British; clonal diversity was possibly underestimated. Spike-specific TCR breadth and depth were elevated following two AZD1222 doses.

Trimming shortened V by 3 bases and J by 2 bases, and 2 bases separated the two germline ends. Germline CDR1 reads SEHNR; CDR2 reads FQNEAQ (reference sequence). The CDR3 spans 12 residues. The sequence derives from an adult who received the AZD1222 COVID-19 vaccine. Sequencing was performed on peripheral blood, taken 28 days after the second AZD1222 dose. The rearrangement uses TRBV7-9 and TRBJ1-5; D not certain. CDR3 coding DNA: TGTGCCAGCAGCTTTGGCAATCAGCCCCAGCATTTT. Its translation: CASSFGNQPQHF. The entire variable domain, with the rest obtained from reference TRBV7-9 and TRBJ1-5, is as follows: DTGVSQNPRHKITKRGQNVTFRCDPISEHNRLYWYRQTLGQGPEFLTYFQNEAQLEKSRLLSDRFSAERPKGSFSTLEIQRTEQGDSAMYLCASSFGNQPQHFGDGTRLSIL.